This TCR beta chain derives from a study of control samples from healthy donors and cancer patients. The protocol was immunoSEQ multiplex PCR, while the TCRdb copy is restricted to in-frame clones and leaves out a portion. The sample contains 150,000 to 200,000 clones, about 91% of which appear only once. Material: blood. This sequence originates from a woman in her forties in good health.

DNA for the CDR3: TGCGCCAGCAGCTTGGCGGGGGGCGCGAACGAGCAGTACTTC. This gives the protein CASSLAGGANEQYF. The V call is TRBV5-1, the J call TRBJ2-7, with D perhaps TRBD2 (7 bases). CDR3 length: 14 amino acids. The germline V gene encodes CDR1 SGHRS and CDR2 YFSETQ. V was clipped by 0 bases and J by 5 bases, with 12 bases between them. Full variable domain (rest looked up from reference TRBV5-1 and TRBJ2-7): KAGVTQTPRYLIKTRGQQVTLSCSPISGHRSVSWYQQTPGQGLQFLFEYFSETQRNKGNFPGRFSGRQFSNSRSEMNVSTLELGDSALYLCASSLAGGANEQYFGPGTRLTVT.